This is a list of T cell receptor beta chains from one sample in a study of cytomegalovirus exposure and HLA in healthy donors. The assay was immunoSEQ multiplex PCR, and TCRdb's table has in-frame clones only and misses some. The data hold about 130,000 clones, with approximately 17% observed a single time. Material: PBMCs. The receptor set was obtained from a female donor in good health and CMV-seropositive. Each CDR3 is given with its conserved first and last residue. A D gene is named only where the DNA matches it firmly. Rows may omit the clone size; those that give it use once, few, many or a size class.

>TRBD2|TRBV9|TRBJ2-3|few
CASSPIGTSVDTQYF
TGTGCCAGCAGCCCTATAGGGACTAGTGTGGATACGCAGTATTTT
>TRBD2|TRBV27|TRBJ2-1|.
CASSLQLASYNEQFF
TGTGCCAGCAGTTTACAACTAGCGTCTTACAATGAGCAGTTCTTC
>TRBD1|TRBV10-3|TRBJ2-5|few
CAISGQGMDETQYF
TGTGCCATCAGCGGACAGGGGATGGACGAGACCCAGTACTTC
>TRBD1|TRBV7-6|TRBJ1-1|.
CASSKDRGAEAFF
TGTGCCAGCAGCAAAGACAGGGGGGCTGAAGCTTTCTTT
>TRBD1|TRBV7-6|TRBJ2-7|few
CASSLAPGGTYEQYF
TGTGCCAGCAGCTTAGCGCCAGGGGGAACCTACGAGCAGTACTTC
>TRBD2|TRBV10-3|TRBJ2-3|few
CAISESLAGSTDTQYF
TGTGCCATCAGTGAGTCCCTAGCGGGGAGCACAGATACGCAGTATTTT
>TRBD2|TRBV15|TRBJ2-1|few
CATSTLAGGPYNEQFF
TGTGCCACCAGCACCTTGGCGGGGGGCCCCTACAATGAGCAGTTCTTC
>.|TRBV28|TRBJ2-1|once
CASSLGGAGIAYEQFF
TGTGCCAGCAGTTTAGGGGGCGCGGGTATTGCGTATGAGCAGTTCTTC
>TRBD2|TRBV5-4|TRBJ2-5|.
CAGIHSGGGGQETQYF
TGTGCCGGAATCCATAGCGGGGGGGGTGGCCAAGAGACCCAGTACTTC
>TRBD2|TRBV5-6|TRBJ2-3|few
CASSQGLAGSTDTQYF
TGTGCCAGCAGCCAGGGACTAGCGGGGAGCACAGATACGCAGTATTTT
>TRBD1|TRBV4-2|TRBJ1-4|.
CASSQRQGYEKLFF
TGTGCCAGCAGCCAAAGACAGGGATATGAAAAACTGTTTTTT
>.|TRBV27|TRBJ2-6|.
CASSLTGVGTNVLTF
TGTGCCAGCAGTCTGACAGGTGTAGGGACCAACGTCCTGACTTTC
>TRBD2|TRBV18|TRBJ2-1|.
CASSPNTRLALTEQFF
TGTGCCAGCTCACCGAATACGAGACTAGCCCTCACGGAGCAGTTCTTC
>.|TRBV15|TRBJ1-2|.
CATSRDLSYGYTF
TGTGCCACCAGCAGAGATCTCAGTTATGGCTACACCTTC
>.|TRBV2|TRBJ1-2|few
CASSATGQGYGYTF
TGTGCCAGCAGCGCAACAGGACAAGGCTATGGCTACACCTTC
>TRBD1|TRBV28|TRBJ2-7|few
CASFGTERGEQYF
TGTGCCAGCTTCGGGACAGAGAGAGGCGAGCAGTACTTC
>TRBD1|TRBV7-2|TRBJ2-1|few
CASSYDRGDDEQFF
TGTGCCAGCAGCTACGACAGGGGGGATGATGAGCAGTTCTTC
>.|TRBV6-5|TRBJ2-1|.
CASSLAINSYNEQFF
TGTGCCAGCAGTTTAGCGATAAACTCCTACAATGAGCAGTTCTTC
>.|TRBV5-4|TRBJ2-5|.
CASSPLGGQETQYF
TGTGCCAGCAGCCCCCTCGGGGGCCAAGAGACCCAGTACTTC
>.|TRBV5-1|TRBJ2-4|.
CASSLAGDPNIQYF
TGCGCCAGCAGCTTGGCCGGGGATCCAAACATTCAGTACTTC
>.|TRBV19|TRBJ1-4|few
CASSRDSFNEKLFF
TGTGCCAGTAGTCGCGACAGCTTTAATGAAAAACTGTTTTTT
>.|TRBV27|TRBJ2-7|few
CASSLIMGRGPYEQYF
TGTGCCAGCAGTCTCATTATGGGGAGAGGCCCCTACGAGCAGTACTTC
>.|TRBV7-2|TRBJ2-5|.
CASSLGQSYQETQYF
TGTGCCAGCAGCTTAGGACAGTCGTACCAAGAGACCCAGTACTTC
>TRBD2|TRBV5-1|TRBJ2-5|.
CASSLELAVGGTQYF
TGCGCCAGCAGCTTGGAACTAGCGGTGGGGGGGACCCAGTACTTC
>TRBD1|TRBV10-3|TRBJ2-7|.
CAIKLDRQDYEQYF
TGTGCCATCAAACTGGACAGGCAGGACTACGAGCAGTACTTC
>.|TRBV15|TRBJ1-4|.
CATSTLTPNPPEKLFF
TGTGCCACCAGCACTCTGACACCAAATCCACCCGAAAAACTGTTTTTT
>TRBD2|TRBV4-2|TRBJ2-2|.
CASSPHGLAGTDTGELFF
TGTGCCAGCAGCCCACATGGACTAGCGGGTACCGACACCGGGGAGCTGTTTTTT
>TRBD2|TRBV11-3|TRBJ2-1|.
CASSPGGYNEQFF
TGTGCCAGCAGCCCGGGGGGTTACAATGAGCAGTTCTTC
>TRBD1|TRBV4-3|TRBJ1-2|few
CASSHAGGDYGYTF
TGCGCCAGCAGCCATGCAGGGGGCGACTATGGCTACACCTTC
>.|TRBV7-2|TRBJ2-1|few
CASSLEPGVFADEQFF
TGTGCCAGCAGCTTAGAACCGGGAGTCTTTGCCGATGAGCAGTTCTTC
>.|TRBV27|TRBJ2-3|.
CASSLTVFTDTQYF
TGTGCCAGCAGTTTAACGGTCTTCACAGATACGCAGTATTTT
>TRBD1|TRBV5-4|TRBJ1-3|few
CASSPGGPGNTIYF
TGTGCCAGCAGCCCAGGGGGTCCTGGAAACACCATATATTTT
>.|TRBV21-1|TRBJ1-5|.
CASKGQARIDQPQHF
TGTGCCAGCAAAGGACAAGCCCGGATTGATCAGCCCCAGCATTTT
>.|TRBV28|TRBJ1-1|few
CASSSGDSTEAFF
TGTGCCAGCAGTTCGGGAGACAGCACTGAAGCTTTCTTT
>.|TRBV10-3|TRBJ2-7|few
CAIREDSYEQYF
TGTGCCATCAGAGAGGACAGTTACGAGCAGTACTTC
>.|TRBV10-3|TRBJ1-2|.
CAISEQGPRGGYTF
TGTGCCATCTCAGAACAGGGTCCCCGGGGAGGCTACACCTTC
>.|TRBV5-1|TRBJ2-2|few
CASSLGPQGAGELFF
TGCGCCAGCAGCTTGGGTCCACAGGGTGCCGGGGAGCTGTTTTTT
>TRBD1|TRBV4-3|TRBJ2-3|few
CASSQDGQGWADTQYF
TGCGCCAGCAGCCAAGACGGACAGGGTTGGGCAGATACGCAGTATTTT
>.|TRBV5-6|TRBJ1-1|few
CASSWGGRLNTEAFF
TGTGCCAGCAGCTGGGGGGGCAGACTGAACACTGAAGCTTTCTTT
>.|TRBV25-1|TRBJ1-1|.
CASSELPPGNTEAFF
TGTGCCAGCAGTGAATTGCCGCCGGGGAACACTGAAGCTTTCTTT
>TRBD2|TRBV6-1|TRBJ2-1|few
CASSELGTSGASSSYNEQFF
TGTGCCAGCAGTGAACTAGGGACTAGCGGGGCGTCGAGCTCCTACAATGAGCAGTTCTTC
>.|TRBV25-1|TRBJ1-2|few
CASSEGAYYGYTF
TGTGCCAGCAGTGAGGGAGCTTACTATGGCTACACCTTC
>.|TRBV5-1|TRBJ2-3|.
CASSPSVISTDTQYF
TGCGCCAGCAGCCCCTCTGTAATTAGCACAGATACGCAGTATTTT
>TRBD2|TRBV28|TRBJ2-7|.
CASSSRASLGGEQYF
TGTGCCAGCAGTTCGCGGGCCTCCCTGGGAGGGGAGCAGTACTTC
>TRBD2|TRBV25-1|TRBJ2-3|few
CASSDGRAVVLNTQYF
TGTGCCAGCAGTGACGGGAGGGCCGTTGTTTTGAATACGCAGTATTTT
>TRBD2|TRBV25-1|TRBJ2-2|.
CASSANPGGGTGELFF
TGTGCCAGCAGTGCAAATCCGGGGGGGGGCACCGGGGAGCTGTTTTTT
>.|TRBV18|TRBJ1-1|few
CASSPPGGMRVNTEAFF
TGTGCCAGCTCACCACCCGGCGGGATGAGGGTGAACACTGAAGCTTTCTTT
>.|TRBV4-3|TRBJ2-5|few
CASSRGQWETQYF
TGCGCCAGCAGCCGCGGACAGTGGGAGACCCAGTACTTC
>TRBD2|TRBV7-2|TRBJ2-1|.
CASSQAGARNEQFF
TGTGCCAGCAGCCAAGCGGGAGCACGAAATGAGCAGTTCTTC
>.|TRBV27|TRBJ2-1|.
CASSLHATGKNEQFF
TGTGCCAGCAGTTTGCACGCAACGGGGAAGAATGAGCAGTTCTTC
>.|TRBV6-5|TRBJ1-2|few
CASSPGGGSYGYTF
TGTGCCAGCAGCCCGGGGGGCGGATCCTATGGCTACACCTTC
>.|TRBV2|TRBJ1-1|few
CASSLPAEAFF
TGTGCCAGCAGCCTCCCGGCTGAAGCTTTCTTT
>TRBD2|TRBV9|TRBJ2-5|.
CASSVAGGPLETQYF
TGTGCCAGCAGCGTGGCGGGGGGGCCGTTAGAGACCCAGTACTTC
>.|TRBV7-9|TRBJ1-1|few
CASSLSGGGSEAFF
TGTGCCAGCAGCTTGTCCGGTGGGGGGAGTGAAGCTTTCTTT
>TRBD2|TRBV7-2|TRBJ2-1|.
CASSLGRSGGSSYNEQFF
TGTGCCAGCAGCTTAGGTCGCAGCGGGGGAAGCTCCTACAATGAGCAGTTCTTC